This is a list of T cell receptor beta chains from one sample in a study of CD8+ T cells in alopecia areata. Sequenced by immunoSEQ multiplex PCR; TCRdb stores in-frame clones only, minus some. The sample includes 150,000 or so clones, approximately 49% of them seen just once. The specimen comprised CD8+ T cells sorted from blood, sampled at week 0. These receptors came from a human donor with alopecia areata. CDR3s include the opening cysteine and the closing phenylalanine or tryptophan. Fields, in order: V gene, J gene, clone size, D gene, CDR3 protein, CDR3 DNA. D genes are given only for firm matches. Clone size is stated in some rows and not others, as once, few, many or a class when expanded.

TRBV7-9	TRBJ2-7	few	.	CASNPPTGSYEQYF	TGTGCCAGCAACCCCCCGACAGGCTCCTACGAGCAGTACTTC
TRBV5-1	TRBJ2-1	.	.	CASSGGHPSSYNEQFF	TGCGCCAGCAGCGGAGGACACCCGAGCTCCTACAATGAGCAGTTCTTC
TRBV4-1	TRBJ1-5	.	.	CASSQAQGHQPQHF	TGCGCCAGCAGCCAAGCTCAGGGCCATCAGCCCCAGCATTTT
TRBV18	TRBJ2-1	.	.	CASSPLKGRGSGNEQFF	TGTGCCAGCTCACCCCTGAAGGGGCGTGGGTCTGGCAATGAGCAGTTCTTC
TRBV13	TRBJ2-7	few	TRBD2	CASSFLAGSYEQYF	TGTGCCAGCAGCTTCCTAGCGGGGTCCTACGAGCAGTACTTC
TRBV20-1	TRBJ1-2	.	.	CSAREEYGYTF	TGCAGTGCTAGAGAGGAATATGGCTACACCTTC
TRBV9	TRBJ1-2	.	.	CASSVGAGLTYGYTF	TGTGCCAGCAGCGTAGGGGCAGGATTGACCTATGGCTACACCTTC
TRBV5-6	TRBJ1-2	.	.	CASSRILGGRGYTF	TGTGCCAGCAGCCGCATCCTTGGGGGGCGTGGCTACACCTTC
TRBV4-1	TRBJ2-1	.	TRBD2	CASSPRERGLDEQFF	TGCGCCAGCAGCCCTCGGGAGCGGGGGCTCGATGAGCAGTTCTTC
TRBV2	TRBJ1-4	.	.	CASSEALNEKLFF	TGTGCCAGCAGTGAAGCGCTGAATGAAAAACTGTTTTTT
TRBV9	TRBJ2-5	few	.	CASSYGGEETQYF	TGTGCCAGCAGCTACGGCGGAGAGGAGACCCAGTACTTC
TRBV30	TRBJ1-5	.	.	CAWSRDNNQPQHF	TGTGCCTGGAGCCGGGACAATAATCAGCCCCAGCATTTT
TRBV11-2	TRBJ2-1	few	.	CASSVLGGRTYNEQFF	TGTGCCAGCAGCGTACTGGGGGGTAGGACCTACAATGAGCAGTTCTTC
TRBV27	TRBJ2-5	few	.	CASSTSQETQYF	TGTGCCAGCAGTACTTCCCAAGAGACCCAGTACTTC
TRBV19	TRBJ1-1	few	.	CASSVRSGSTEAFF	TGTGCCAGTAGTGTCCGATCCGGGAGCACTGAAGCTTTCTTT
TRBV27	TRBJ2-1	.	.	CATRDLPNEQFF	TGTGCCACTCGGGACCTGCCCAATGAGCAGTTCTTC
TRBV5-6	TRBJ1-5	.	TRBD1	CASSLAGGNQPQHF	TGTGCCAGCAGCTTAGCAGGGGGGAATCAGCCCCAGCATTTT
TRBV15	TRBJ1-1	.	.	CATTEGGNTEAFF	TGTGCCACGACCGAGGGCGGGAACACTGAAGCTTTCTTT
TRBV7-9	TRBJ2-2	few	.	CASRTTVNTGELFF	TGTGCCAGCAGGACGACAGTTAACACCGGGGAGCTGTTTTTT
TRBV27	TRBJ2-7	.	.	CASSLGQSYEQYF	TGTGCCAGCAGTTTAGGCCAGTCCTACGAGCAGTACTTC
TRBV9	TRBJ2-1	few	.	CASSPSAYNEQFF	TGTGCCAGCAGCCCTAGCGCCTACAATGAGCAGTTCTTC
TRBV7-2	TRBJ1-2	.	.	CASSPPFIRSGHGYTF	TGTGCCAGCAGCCCCCCGTTTATCCGCTCAGGGCATGGCTACACCTTC
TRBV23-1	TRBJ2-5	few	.	CASTGGRRETQYF	TGCGCCAGCACCGGGGGGCGGCGGGAGACCCAGTACTTC
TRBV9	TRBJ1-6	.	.	CASSVGRGISPLHF	TGTGCCAGCAGCGTGGGCAGGGGAATCTCACCCCTCCACTTT
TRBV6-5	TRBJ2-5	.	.	CASSLQSAGQETQYF	TGTGCCAGCAGCCTCCAGAGTGCAGGCCAAGAGACCCAGTACTTC
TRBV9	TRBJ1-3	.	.	CASSDDRNTIYF	TGTGCCAGCAGCGACGACCGAAACACCATATATTTT
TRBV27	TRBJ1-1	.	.	CASSSPGGNTEAFF	TGTGCCAGCAGTTCGCCGGGAGGGAACACTGAAGCTTTCTTT
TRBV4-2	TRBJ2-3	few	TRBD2	CASGSGTTHTDTQYF	TGTGCCAGCGGAAGTGGGACTACCCACACAGATACGCAGTATTTT
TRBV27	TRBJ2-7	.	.	CASSLYYSYEQYF	TGTGCCAGCAGTTTATACTACTCCTACGAGCAGTACTTC
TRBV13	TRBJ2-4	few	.	CASSLRKRAKNIQYF	TGTGCCAGTTCCCTCAGAAAGAGAGCCAAAAACATTCAGTACTTC
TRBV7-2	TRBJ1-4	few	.	CASSLSGTDWKGPNEKLFF	TGTGCCAGCAGCTTGTCCGGGACTGACTGGAAAGGGCCAAATGAAAAACTGTTTTTT
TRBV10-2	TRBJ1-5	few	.	CASSDWEEPSRPQHF	TGCGCCAGCAGTGATTGGGAGGAACCTTCTAGGCCCCAGCATTTT
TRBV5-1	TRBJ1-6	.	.	CASSLDLGYNSPLHF	TGCGCCAGCAGCTTGGATTTGGGTTATAATTCACCCCTCCACTTT
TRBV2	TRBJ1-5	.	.	CASSDFGGSSSNQPQHF	TGTGCCAGCAGTGATTTCGGGGGCAGCTCAAGCAATCAGCCCCAGCATTTT
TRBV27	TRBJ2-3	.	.	CASSWVEGTDTQYF	TGTGCCAGCAGTTGGGTGGAAGGGACAGATACGCAGTATTTT
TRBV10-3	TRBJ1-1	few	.	CAISSRDTEAFF	TGTGCCATCAGTTCGCGGGACACTGAAGCTTTCTTT
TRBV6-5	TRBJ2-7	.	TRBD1	CASSPTGEAYEQYF	TGTGCCAGCAGTCCGACAGGGGAAGCATACGAGCAGTACTTC
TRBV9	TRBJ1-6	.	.	CASSGGDNSPLHF	TGTGCCAGCTCCGGTGGGGATAATTCACCCCTCCACTTT
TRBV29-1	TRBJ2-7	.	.	CSVVGSTYEQYF	TGCAGCGTTGTGGGCAGCACCTACGAGCAGTACTTC
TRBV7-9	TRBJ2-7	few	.	CASSLAYAYEQYF	TGTGCCAGCAGCTTAGCGTACGCCTACGAGCAGTACTTC
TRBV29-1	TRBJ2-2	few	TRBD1	CSVGQGAGELFF	TGCAGCGTCGGACAGGGGGCCGGGGAGCTGTTTTTT
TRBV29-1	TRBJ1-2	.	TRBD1	CSVEDPDRGYGYTF	TGCAGCGTTGAAGACCCGGACAGGGGGTATGGCTACACCTTC
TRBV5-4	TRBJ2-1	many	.	CASSPLGPANNEQFF	TGTGCCAGCAGCCCCTTAGGGCCGGCCAACAATGAGCAGTTCTTC
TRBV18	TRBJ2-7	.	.	CASSPDDNEQYF	TGTGCCAGCTCACCCGACGACAACGAGCAGTACTTC
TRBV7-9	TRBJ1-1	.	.	CASSPRGEVTEAFF	TGTGCCAGCAGCCCTCGAGGGGAGGTTACTGAAGCTTTCTTT
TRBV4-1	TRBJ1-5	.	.	CASSQAGGFQPQHF	TGCGCCAGCAGCCAAGCAGGAGGGTTCCAGCCCCAGCATTTT